This T cell receptor (beta chain) was found in a study of chemoradiotherapy in HPV16-positive cancers. Repertoires were sampled repeatedly during chemoradiotherapy. The method was immunoSEQ multiplex PCR; TCRdb's version includes in-frame clones alone and lacks a portion of them. The data show about 2,300 clones, more than 70% seen once. Note on this clone: Its specificity is unknown.

Findings and caveats of the study: Functional assays defining HPV-specific T cells used only a couple of HPV16-positive patients. In HPV16-positive patients, HPV-responsive T-cell expansion tracked better recurrence-free survival. Non-HPV-specific T cells did not expand in tumors during treatment, whereas candidate HPV-specific clones and E7-related motifs did.

The V and J ends lost 5 bases and 4 bases, in that order; junction bases with no gene match: 7. CDR1 and CDR2 (germline): MDHEN, SYDVKM. This CDR3 has 15 residues. The sample in question was tumor tissue, obtained from a patient who underwent chemoradiotherapy. This chain joins TRBV28 and TRBJ2-1, with TRBD1 matching over 8 bases. The sequence came from a human donor with HPV-associated anogenital cancer. Written as DNA, the CDR3 is TGTGCCAGCAGTCCCCTGGGACAGGAGTACAATGAGCAGTTCTTC. It specifies CASSPLGQEYNEQFF.